This T cell receptor (beta chain) was sequenced for a study of blood T cell repertoires in COVID-19. In the study overall: The samples span acute and convalescent COVID-19 from the United States, Italy and Spain. T cells, B-cell-depleted T cells, or PBMCs provided the cDNA or gDNA that served as material.

Source study methods: Amplifying reference gene primers gave estimates of nucleated cell counts. Generated by immunoSEQ multiplex PCR, the TCRdb table keeps only in-frame clones and is missing some. The V and J calls and clone size are taken from that table; D and trimming were inferred from the DNA. The repertoire holds 35,000 to 45,000 clones, with over 75% as singletons. Looked up from germline, CDR1 is LGHNA and CDR2 is YSLEER. The V end was cut by 0 bases, the J end by 1 base, with 3 bases between. The CDR3 is made up of 13 amino acids. The J gene is TRBJ1-1, the V gene TRBV4-3; no definite D call. The sequence derives from a human donor in a cohort sampled during active COVID-19. Sequenced input: peripheral blood. The CDR3 is CASSQDRNTEAFF. The DNA of the CDR3 is TGCGCCAGCAGCCAAGACAGGAACACTGAAGCTTTCTTT.